The present T cell receptor (beta chain) was sequenced within a study of blood T cell repertoires in COVID-19. Study summary: The samples span acute and convalescent COVID-19 from the United States, Italy and Spain. Sources were T cells, B-cell-depleted T cells, or PBMCs; the material itself was cDNA or gDNA.

Seattle-derived patients entered the study during active infection and were followed longitudinally. Original analysis: Amplifying reference gene primers gave estimates of nucleated cell counts. Produced via immunoSEQ multiplex PCR; TCRdb's table is partial and in-frame only. For V, J and clone size, that table is used; D and trimming come from the DNA. The sample lists over 150,000 clones, approximately 91% seen once, with 4.5% to 5% in the top ten. The CDR3 covers 15 residues. Germline-derived CDR1 and CDR2 are MNHEY and SVGAGI. With V trimmed by 0 bases and J by 3 bases, 4 bases remained unmatched.

Sequenced sample: peripheral blood. The rearrangement joins TRBV6-5 to TRBJ1-2; 7 positions agree with TRBD1. This sequence originates from a young man with COVID-19, enrolled during active disease. For the CDR3, the DNA is TGTGCCAGCAGTTACTCAGGGGGCCTGCACTATGGCTACACCTTC. It codes for CASSYSGGLHYGYTF.